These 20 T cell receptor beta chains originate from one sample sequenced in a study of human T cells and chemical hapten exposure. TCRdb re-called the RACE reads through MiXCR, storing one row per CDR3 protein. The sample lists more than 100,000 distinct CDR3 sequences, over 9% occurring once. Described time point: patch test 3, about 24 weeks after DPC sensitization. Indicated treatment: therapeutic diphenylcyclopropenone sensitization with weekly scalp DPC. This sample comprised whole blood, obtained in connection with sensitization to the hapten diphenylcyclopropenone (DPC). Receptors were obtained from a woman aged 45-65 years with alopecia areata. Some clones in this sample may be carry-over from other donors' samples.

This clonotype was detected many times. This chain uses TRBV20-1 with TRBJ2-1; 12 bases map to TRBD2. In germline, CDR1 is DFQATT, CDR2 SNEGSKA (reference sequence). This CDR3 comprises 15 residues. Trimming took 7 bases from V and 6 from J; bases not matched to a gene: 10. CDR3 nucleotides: TGCAGTGGGGGACTAGCGGGCCTAGTGACCAATGAGCAGTTCTTC. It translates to CSGGLAGLVTNEQFF.

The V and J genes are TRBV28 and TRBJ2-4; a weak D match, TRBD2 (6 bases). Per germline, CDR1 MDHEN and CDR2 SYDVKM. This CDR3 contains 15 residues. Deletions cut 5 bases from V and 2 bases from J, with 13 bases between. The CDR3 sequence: CASSPPGSSKNIQYF. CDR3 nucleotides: TGTGCCAGCAGTCCTCCCGGGAGTTCCAAAAACATTCAGTACTTC.

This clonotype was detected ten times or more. CDR3: CASSTWDRGDEQYF. DNA for the CDR3: TGTGCCAGTAGTACCTGGGACAGGGGCGACGAGCAGTACTTC. The chain links TRBV19 to TRBJ2-7; 10 bases map to TRBD1. CDR3 size: 14 residues. CDR1 is LNHDA and CDR2 is SQIVND in the germline V gene (reference sequence). V shed 4 bases and J 5 bases; nucleotides not matched to a gene: 5.

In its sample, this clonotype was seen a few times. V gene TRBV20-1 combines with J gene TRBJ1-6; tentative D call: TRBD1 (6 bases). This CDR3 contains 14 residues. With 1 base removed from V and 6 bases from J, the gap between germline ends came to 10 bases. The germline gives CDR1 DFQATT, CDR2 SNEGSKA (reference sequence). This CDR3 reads CSARVPGANSPLHF. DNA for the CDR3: TGCAGTGCTAGAGTCCCAGGGGCTAATTCACCCCTCCACTTT.

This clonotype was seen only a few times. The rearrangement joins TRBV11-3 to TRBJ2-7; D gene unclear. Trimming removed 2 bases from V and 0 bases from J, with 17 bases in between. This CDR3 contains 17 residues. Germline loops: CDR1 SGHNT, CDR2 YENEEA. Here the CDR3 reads CASSLSPIWTASYEQYF. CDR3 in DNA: TGTGCCAGCAGCTTATCCCCTATTTGGACGGCCTCCTACGAGCAGTACTTC. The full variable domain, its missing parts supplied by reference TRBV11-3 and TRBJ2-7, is EAGVVQSPRYKIIEKKQPVAFWCNPISGHNTLYWYLQNLGQGPELLIRYENEEAVDDSQLPKDRFSAERLKGVDSTLKIQPAELGDSAVYLCASSLSPIWTASYEQYFGPGTRLTVT.

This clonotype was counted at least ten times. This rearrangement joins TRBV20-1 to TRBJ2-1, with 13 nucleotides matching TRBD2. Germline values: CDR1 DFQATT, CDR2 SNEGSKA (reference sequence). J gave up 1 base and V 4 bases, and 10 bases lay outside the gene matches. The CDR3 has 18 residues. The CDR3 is CSAMNLLAGGPSYNEQFF. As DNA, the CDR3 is TGCAGTGCTATGAATTTACTAGCGGGGGGGCCGTCCTACAATGAGCAGTTCTTC.

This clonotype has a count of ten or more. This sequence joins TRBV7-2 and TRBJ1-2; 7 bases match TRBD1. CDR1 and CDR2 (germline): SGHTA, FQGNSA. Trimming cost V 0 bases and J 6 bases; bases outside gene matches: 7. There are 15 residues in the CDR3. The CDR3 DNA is TGTGCCAGCAGCTTAGCCGGGACAGCTATACATGGCTACACCTTC. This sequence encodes CASSLAGTAIHGYTF.

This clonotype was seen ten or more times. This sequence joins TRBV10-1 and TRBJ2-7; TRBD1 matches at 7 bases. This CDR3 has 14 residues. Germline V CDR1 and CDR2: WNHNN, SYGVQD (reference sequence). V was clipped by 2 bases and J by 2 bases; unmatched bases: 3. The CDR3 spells CASSERQGAYEQYF. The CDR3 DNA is TGCGCCAGCAGTGAGAGGCAGGGGGCCTACGAGCAGTACTTC.

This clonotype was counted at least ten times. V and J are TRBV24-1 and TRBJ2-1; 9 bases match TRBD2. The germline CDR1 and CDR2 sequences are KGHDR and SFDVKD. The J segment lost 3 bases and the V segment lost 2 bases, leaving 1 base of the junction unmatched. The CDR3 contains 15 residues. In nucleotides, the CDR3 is TGTGCCACCAGTGATTCTAGCGGGAACTACAATGAGCAGTTCTTC. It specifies CATSDSSGNYNEQFF.

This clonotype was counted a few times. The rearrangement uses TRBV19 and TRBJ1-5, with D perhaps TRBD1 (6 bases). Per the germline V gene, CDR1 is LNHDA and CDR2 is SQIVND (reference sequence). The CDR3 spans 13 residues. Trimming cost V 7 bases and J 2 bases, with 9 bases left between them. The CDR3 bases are TGTGCCAGTACCGGACAGCGCAATCAGCCCCAGCATTTT. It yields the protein CASTGQRNQPQHF.

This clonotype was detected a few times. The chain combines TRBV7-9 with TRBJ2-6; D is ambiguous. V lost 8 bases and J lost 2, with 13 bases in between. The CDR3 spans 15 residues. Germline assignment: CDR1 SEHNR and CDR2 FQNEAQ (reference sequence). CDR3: CASASSAPGANVLTF. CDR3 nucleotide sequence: TGTGCCAGCGCGTCGTCGGCCCCTGGGGCCAACGTCCTGACTTTC.

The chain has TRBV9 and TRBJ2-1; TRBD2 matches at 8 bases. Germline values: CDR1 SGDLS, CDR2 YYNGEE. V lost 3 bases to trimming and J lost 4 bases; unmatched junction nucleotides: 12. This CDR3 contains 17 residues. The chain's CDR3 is CASSALPLAGWYNEQFF. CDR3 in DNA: TGTGCCAGCAGCGCTCTTCCCTTAGCGGGGTGGTACAATGAGCAGTTCTTC. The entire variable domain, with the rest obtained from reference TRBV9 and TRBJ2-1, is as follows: DSGVTQTPKHLITATGQRVTLRCSPRSGDLSVYWYQQSLDQGLQFLIQYYNGEERAKGNILERFSAQQFPDLHSELNLSSLELGDSALYFCASSALPLAGWYNEQFFGPGTRLTVL.

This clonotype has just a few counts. In nucleotides, the CDR3 is TGCGCCAGCAGCTTGAAGGGGACGGAGACCCAGTACTTC. The encoded protein is CASSLKGTETQYF. The chain joins TRBV5-1 to TRBJ2-5, with D perhaps being TRBD1 or TRBD2 (5 bases each). The germline gives CDR1 SGHRS, CDR2 YFSETQ. V was shortened by 1 base and J by 5 bases, with 9 bases between the two germline ends. The CDR3 runs 13 residues.

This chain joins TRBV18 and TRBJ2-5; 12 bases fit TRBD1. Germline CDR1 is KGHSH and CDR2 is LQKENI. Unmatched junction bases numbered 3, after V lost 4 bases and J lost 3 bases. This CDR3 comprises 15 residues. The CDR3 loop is CASSRDRGLEETQYF. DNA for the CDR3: TGTGCCAGCTCACGGGACAGGGGGCTGGAAGAGACCCAGTACTTC. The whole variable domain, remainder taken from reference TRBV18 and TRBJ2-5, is NAGVMQNPRHLVRRRGQEARLRCSPMKGHSHVYWYRQLPEEGLKFMVYLQKENIIDESGMPKERFSAEFPKEGPSILRIQQVVRGDSAAYFCASSRDRGLEETQYFGPGTRLLVL.

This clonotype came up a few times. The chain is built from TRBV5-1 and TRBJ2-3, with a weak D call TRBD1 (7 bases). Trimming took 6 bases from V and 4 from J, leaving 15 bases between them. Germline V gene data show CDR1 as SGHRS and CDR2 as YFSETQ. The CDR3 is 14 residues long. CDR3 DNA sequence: TGCGCCAGCACCCGACAGGGAGGCGCAGATACGCAGTATTTT. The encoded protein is CASTRQGGADTQYF.

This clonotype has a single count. CDR3 DNA: TGTGCCAGCAGTTCCCCTAGGGAGGAGCTCGCGGGGTCACCCCTCCACTTT. Translated: CASSSPREELAGSPLHF. This sequence joins TRBV28 and TRBJ1-6; D ambiguous. Germline values: CDR1 MDHEN, CDR2 SYDVKM. V dropped 4 bases and J dropped 10 bases, with 23 bases sitting between them. This CDR3 spans 17 amino acids.

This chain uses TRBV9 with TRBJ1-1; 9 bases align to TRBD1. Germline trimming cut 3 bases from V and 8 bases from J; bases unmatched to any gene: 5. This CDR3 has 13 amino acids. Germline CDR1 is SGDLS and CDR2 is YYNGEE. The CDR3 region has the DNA TGTGCCAGCAGCGAGACCGGGACAGGGGAAGCTTTCTTT. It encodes CASSETGTGEAFF.

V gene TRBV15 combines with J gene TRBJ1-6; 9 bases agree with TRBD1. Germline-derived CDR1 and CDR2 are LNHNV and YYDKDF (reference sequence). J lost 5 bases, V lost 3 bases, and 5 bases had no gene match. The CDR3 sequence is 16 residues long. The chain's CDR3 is CATSRDGTGNNSPLHF. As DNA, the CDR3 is TGTGCCACCAGCAGGGACGGGACAGGGAATAATTCACCCCTCCACTTT.

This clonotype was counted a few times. CDR3 bases: TGCGCCAGCGCCTCCCGAGGGACGATCCAAGAGACCCAGTACTTC. Its translation is CASASRGTIQETQYF. The chain recombines TRBV5-1 with TRBJ2-5; D is perhaps TRBD1 or TRBD2 (5 bases each). The germline V gene has CDR1 SGHRS and CDR2 YFSETQ. V gave up 7 bases and J gave up 1 base, with 17 bases separating them. The CDR3 totals 15 residues.

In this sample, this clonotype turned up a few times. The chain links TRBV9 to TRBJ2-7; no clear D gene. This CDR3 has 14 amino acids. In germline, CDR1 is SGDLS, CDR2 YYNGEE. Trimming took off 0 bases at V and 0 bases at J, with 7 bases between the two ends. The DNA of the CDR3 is TGTGCCAGCAGCGTAGCGAGTGTCTCCTACGAGCAGTACTTC. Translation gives CASSVASVSYEQYF.